There are a few counts of the clone carrying this TCR beta chain. Its antigen is unidentified. This specimen belongs to a study of blood T cells in healthy people across ages. Study-level findings and limits: Using unsorted PBMCs precluded a conclusive naive versus antigen-experienced comparison.

This CDR3 comprises 16 residues. The V and J ends lost 5 bases and 5 bases, in that order; junction bases with no gene match: 15. Germline assignment: CDR1 SEHNR and CDR2 FQNEAQ (reference sequence). The use of a sample-barcoded 5' primer and a J-beta primer mix characterized a second PCR of 7 to 11 cycles. TCRdb reprocessed the 5' RACE reads with MiXCR, giving one entry per CDR3 protein. The sample records over a million distinct CDR3 sequences, roughly 64% being singletons. This chain joins TRBV7-9 and TRBJ2-7; TRBD2 aligns across 7 bases. The source of this sequence is a man younger than 35 in good health. The sequenced sample consisted of blood. CDR3 sequence reads: CASSPSPSREKDEQYF. The CDR3 coding sequence is TGTGCCAGCAGCCCCTCTCCTTCGCGGGAGAAGGACGAGCAGTACTTC.